This is a list of T cell receptor beta chains from one sample in a study of Ad26.COV2.S vaccination and SARS-CoV-2 variants. The table came from immunoSEQ multiplex PCR; TCRdb's copy has only in-frame clones and leaves some out. The sample lists about 390,000 clones, about nine tenths occurring once. The sequencing here drew on peripheral blood, taken in a trial of Ad26.COV2.S vaccine versus placebo. Source of these receptors: a person aged 18 to 65 who received the Ad26.COV2.S COVID-19 vaccine or a placebo. The CDR3 runs from the conserved cysteine through the conserved F or W. Each record gives: V gene, clone size, J gene, D gene, CDR3 DNA, CDR3 protein. A D gene is named only where the DNA matches it firmly. Clone size appears in some rows only: once, few, many, or a class for an expanded clone.

>TRBV11-2|NA|TRBJ2-5|NA
TGTGCCAGCAGCTTAGGATCCAGCGGCCAAGAGACCCAGTACTTC
CASSLGSSGQETQYF
>TRBV7-7|NA|TRBJ2-1|NA
TGTGCTAGCAGCTTGAACTTCTACAATGAGCAGTTCTTC
CASSLNFYNEQFF
>TRBV10-3|NA|TRBJ2-2|TRBD1
TGTGCCATCAGTGAGAGGGACAGGGTCACCGGGGAGCTGTTTTTT
CAISERDRVTGELFF
>TRBV2|NA|TRBJ1-1|NA
TGTGCCAGCGCCCTCGAGGGGGGGAACACTGAAGCTTTCTTT
CASALEGGNTEAFF
>TRBV3-1/TRBV3-2|NA|TRBJ2-7|TRBD1
TGTGCCAGCAGCCATGGGACAGGGGGGTCCTACGAGCAGTACTTC
CASSHGTGGSYEQYF
>TRBV9|NA|TRBJ2-5|NA
TGTGCCAGCAGCGTAGCCGGCGGACTTCAAGAGACCCAGTACTTC
CASSVAGGLQETQYF
>TRBV5-1|NA|TRBJ1-3|TRBD1
TGCGCCAGCAGGGGGACAGCCGGAAACACCATATATTTT
CASRGTAGNTIYF
>TRBV6-5|NA|TRBJ1-3|NA
TGTGCCAGCAGTTACTCGTGGTCAAGCTCTGGAAACACCATATATTTT
CASSYSWSSSGNTIYF
>TRBV29-1|NA|TRBJ1-2|TRBD1
TGCAGCGTTGAAGGAGGTACAGGGGGCCACTATGGCTACACCTTC
CSVEGGTGGHYGYTF
>TRBV29-1|NA|TRBJ2-7|NA
TGCAGCGTTGAAGATAGGAACCTCTCCTACGAGCAGTACTTC
CSVEDRNLSYEQYF
>TRBV5-1|NA|TRBJ1-4|NA
TGCGCCAGCAGCTTGGAGGCCAGGGGTGAAAAACTGTTTTTT
CASSLEARGEKLFF
>TRBV6-2/TRBV6-3|NA|TRBJ2-7|NA
TGTGCCAGCAGTTACTCGTGGGGATCCGGGGGGCCGACCTACGAGCAGTACTTC
CASSYSWGSGGPTYEQYF
>TRBV9|once|TRBJ1-1|NA
TGTGCCAGCAGCAAATGGGGCCGGTATGACACTGAAGCTTTCTTT
CASSKWGRYDTEAFF
>TRBV2|few|TRBJ1-1|NA
TGTGCCAGCAGAGATGTCGGAGGGAGGAACCCTTTCTTT
CASRDVGGRNPFF
>TRBV11-2|NA|TRBJ2-7|NA
TGTGCCAGCAGCTTAGATGCGTCTCGGTACGAGCAGTACTTC
CASSLDASRYEQYF
>TRBV27|NA|TRBJ1-2|TRBD1
TGTGCCAGCAGTCCGGGACAGAACTATGGCTACACCTTC
CASSPGQNYGYTF
>TRBV7-9|NA|TRBJ2-1|TRBD2
TGTGCCTGCCTACCGGGACTAGCAAGTGAGCAGTTCTTC
CACLPGLASEQFF
>TRBV19|once|TRBJ1-1|NA
TGTGCCAGTAGTATAAGTTCTCGATTTAGGCCCAACACTGAAGCTTTCTTT
CASSISSRFRPNTEAFF
>TRBV10-3|NA|TRBJ2-3|NA
TGTGCCATCCCAGTGGGTCTTCACCTCCCAGATACGCAGTATTTT
CAIPVGLHLPDTQYF
>TRBV4-3|NA|TRBJ2-7|NA
TGCGCCAGCAGCCAAGATATAGCGATTGGGGCCGAGCAGTACTTC
CASSQDIAIGAEQYF
>TRBV12-3/TRBV12-4|NA|TRBJ1-4|NA
TGTGCCAGCAGTTTAGGGACAGCCGAAAAACTGTTTTTT
CASSLGTAEKLFF
>TRBV14|NA|TRBJ1-4|NA
TGTGCCAGCAGACGAGGGGAAACATCTAATGAAAAACTGTTTTTT
CASRRGETSNEKLFF
>TRBV6-5|NA|TRBJ2-5|NA
TGTGCCACCACCTCCAATTGGGGGGTTCCATACTTC
CATTSNWGVPYF
>TRBV5-1|NA|TRBJ2-7|NA
TGCGCCAGCAGCAGGACTGTCGCGGGGGAGCAGTACTTC
CASSRTVAGEQYF
>TRBV18|NA|TRBJ2-1|TRBD1
TGTGCCAGCTCACCAGATGTCGACAGGGGAAATGAGCAGTTCTTC
CASSPDVDRGNEQFF
>TRBV5-6|NA|TRBJ2-7|TRBD1
TGTGCCAGCAGCACCCTCGGACAGGGCGGCTACGAGCAGTACTTC
CASSTLGQGGYEQYF
>TRBV7-8|NA|TRBJ1-1|NA
TGTGCCAGCAGCCCCCGAGGAGGGACTGAAGCTTTCTTT
CASSPRGGTEAFF
>TRBV6-5|NA|TRBJ2-7|NA
TGTGCCAGCAGTTCTCAGGGTCGAGGCGAGCAGTACTTC
CASSSQGRGEQYF
>TRBV30|NA|TRBJ1-1|NA
TGTGCCTGGACGGCAGGTACGAACACTGAAGCTTTCTTT
CAWTAGTNTEAFF
>TRBV6-4|NA|TRBJ2-3|TRBD2
TGTGCCAACCCCGTCGGGACTAGCGGGGGTTTAAGCACAGATACGCAGTATTTT
CANPVGTSGGLSTDTQYF
>TRBV6-6|NA|TRBJ1-1|NA
TGTGCCAGCAGAAGTCCTGGGGGTAGGGGCACTGAAGCTTTCTTT
CASRSPGGRGTEAFF
>TRBV5-1|NA|TRBJ1-1|NA
TGCGCCAGCAGCTCGGAAGGGGCACGAGAGGCCAAAACTGAAGCTTTCTTT
CASSSEGAREAKTEAFF
>TRBV30|NA|TRBJ1-5|TRBD1
TGTGCCTCCGCGACAGGGGACGGTCAGCCCCAGCATTTT
CASATGDGQPQHF
>TRBV12-5|NA|TRBJ1-6|NA
TGTGCTAGTGGTTTGGAGAGGGGTTCACCCCTCCACTTT
CASGLERGSPLHF
>TRBV19|NA|TRBJ2-1|TRBD2
TGTGCCAGTAGTTTGGGGACTAGCGGTCGGGATGAGCAGTTCTTC
CASSLGTSGRDEQFF
>TRBV18|NA|TRBJ2-7|NA
TGTGCCAGCTCAACGTTGGGGGGCGAGTCCGTCGAGCAGTACTTC
CASSTLGGESVEQYF
>TRBV30|NA|TRBJ1-3|NA
TGTGCCTGGAGTCAAGATGGAAACACCATATATTTT
CAWSQDGNTIYF
>TRBV9|NA|TRBJ2-7|TRBD1
TGTGCCAGCAGCTACCGGACAGGCGAGCAGTACTTC
CASSYRTGEQYF
>TRBV5-6|NA|TRBJ1-5|TRBD1
TGTGCCAGCAGCCTCCGGGACAGGGTACCCGCCCAGCATTTT
CASSLRDRVPAQHF
>TRBV19|NA|TRBJ2-2|TRBD1
TGTGCCAGTAGTCCTGACAGGGAGAACACCGGGGAGCTGTTTTTT
CASSPDRENTGELFF
>TRBV11-2|NA|TRBJ2-3|NA
TGTGCCAGCAGCTCCCCTAGCGCCCCAGATACGCAGTATTTT
CASSSPSAPDTQYF
>TRBV7-2|once|TRBJ2-1|NA
TGTGCCAGCAGCTTAACGTCTGACCTCCATGAGCAGTTCTTC
CASSLTSDLHEQFF